The 5 T cell receptor beta chains below all came from one sample that was sequenced in a study of cytomegalovirus exposure and HLA in healthy donors. It was with 60 Vbeta and 13 Jbeta primers that the PCR ran. Clones were sequenced by immunoSEQ multiplex PCR, and TCRdb holds only the in-frame ones, with some missing. The sample consists of more than 150,000 clones, around 83% of them appearing once. Sequenced: PBMCs. These receptors came from a man aged 50 to 59 in good health and CMV-seronegative.

The rearrangement uses TRBV11-2 and TRBJ2-2; possibly TRBD2 for D (5 bases). Trimming stripped 4 bases from V and 4 bases from J, with 16 bases between. The CDR3 runs to 16 residues. CDR1 and CDR2 from the germline V gene are SGHAT and FQNNGV. CDR3 DNA sequence: TGTGCCAGCAGCTCCCCGCTAGGACTTGTCACCGGGGAGCTGTTTTTT. Its translation is CASSSPLGLVTGELFF.

The rearrangement uses TRBV6-1 and TRBJ2-5; D gene ambiguous. The V end lost 4 bases, the J end lost 1 base, and 7 bases lay between the germline ends. The CDR3 is made up of 13 amino acids. Germline CDR1 and CDR2: MNHNS and SASEGT. CDR3 in amino acids: CASSVGVQETQYF. The CDR3 DNA follows: TGTGCCAGCAGTGTAGGAGTCCAAGAGACCCAGTACTTC.

This clone was counted a single time. The CDR3 region has the DNA TGTGCCAGCAGCGCCCAGGGTATGAACACTGAAGCTTTCTTT. Protein product: CASSAQGMNTEAFF. The chain recombines TRBV7-2 with TRBJ1-1, with a possible D match to TRBD1 (5 bases). Germline CDR1 reads SGHTA; CDR2 reads FQGNSA. V was shortened by 5 bases and J by 0 bases, with 10 bases between the two germline ends. The CDR3 is 14 residues long.

This clone has just one count. The chain combines TRBV5-6 with TRBJ2-1; 8 nucleotides agree with TRBD1. V trimming: 4 bases; J trimming: 1 base; junction bases outside the gene matches: 7. The CDR3 is made up of 16 amino acids. Germline CDR1 is SGHDT and CDR2 is YYEEEE. The CDR3 is CASSPRTGKSYNEQFF. The CDR3 nucleotides are TGTGCCAGCAGCCCTCGGACAGGGAAGTCCTACAATGAGCAGTTCTTC.

J is TRBJ2-2 and V is TRBV11-2, with TRBD2 as a possible D gene (6 bases). The CDR3 sequence is 13 residues long. The germline CDR1 and CDR2 sequences are SGHAT and FQNNGV. V was clipped by 1 base and J by 6 bases, with 6 bases between them. The CDR3 bases are TGTGCCAGCAGCTTAGCGGGGGCCGGGGAGCTGTTTTTT. Translated, it gives CASSLAGAGELFF.